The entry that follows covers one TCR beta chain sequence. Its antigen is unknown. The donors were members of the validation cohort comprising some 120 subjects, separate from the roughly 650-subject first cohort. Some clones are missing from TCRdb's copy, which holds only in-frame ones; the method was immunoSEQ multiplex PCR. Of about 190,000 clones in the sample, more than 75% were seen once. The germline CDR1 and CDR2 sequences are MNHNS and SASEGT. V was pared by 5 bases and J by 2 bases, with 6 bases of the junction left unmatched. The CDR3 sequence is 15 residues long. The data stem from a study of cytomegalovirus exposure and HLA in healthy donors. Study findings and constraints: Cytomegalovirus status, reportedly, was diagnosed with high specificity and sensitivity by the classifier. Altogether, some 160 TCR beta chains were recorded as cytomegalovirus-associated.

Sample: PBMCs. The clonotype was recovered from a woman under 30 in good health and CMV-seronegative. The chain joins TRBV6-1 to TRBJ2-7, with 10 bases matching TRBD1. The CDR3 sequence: CASSTGTGEAYEQYF. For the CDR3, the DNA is TGTGCCAGCAGTACCGGGACAGGGGAAGCCTACGAGCAGTACTTC.